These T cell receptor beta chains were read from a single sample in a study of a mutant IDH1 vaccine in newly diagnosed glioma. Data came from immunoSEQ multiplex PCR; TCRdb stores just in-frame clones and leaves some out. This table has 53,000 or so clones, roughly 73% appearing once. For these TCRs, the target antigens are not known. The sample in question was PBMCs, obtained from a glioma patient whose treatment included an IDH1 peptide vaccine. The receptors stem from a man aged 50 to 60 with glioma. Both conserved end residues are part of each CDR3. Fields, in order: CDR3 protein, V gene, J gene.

cdr3_aa: CASSSFRDRAHEQYF
v_call: TRBV5-6
j_call: TRBJ2-7

cdr3_aa: CASSFGAYFSGNTIYF
v_call: TRBV5-5
j_call: TRBJ1-3

cdr3_aa: CASSDISSNQPQHF
v_call: TRBV6-1
j_call: TRBJ1-5

cdr3_aa: CASSLNSPEAFF
v_call: TRBV7-9
j_call: TRBJ1-1

cdr3_aa: CSVGWTSGFDEQFF
v_call: TRBV29-1
j_call: TRBJ2-1

cdr3_aa: CASSLRPSVYNEQFF
v_call: TRBV5-1
j_call: TRBJ2-1

cdr3_aa: CASSLDHGSPYEQYF
v_call: TRBV7-2
j_call: TRBJ2-7

cdr3_aa: CASSAQGLGYTEAFF
v_call: TRBV6-1
j_call: TRBJ1-1

cdr3_aa: CASKSTANTGELFF
v_call: TRBV19
j_call: TRBJ2-2

cdr3_aa: CSVELAGGNEQFF
v_call: TRBV29-1
j_call: TRBJ2-1

cdr3_aa: CASSLAIQPGPSYEQYF
v_call: TRBV7-8
j_call: TRBJ2-7

cdr3_aa: CASSWAGAGYGYTF
v_call: TRBV27
j_call: TRBJ1-2

cdr3_aa: CASSLARAGDTGELFF
v_call: TRBV5-1
j_call: TRBJ2-2

cdr3_aa: CASSLEGSRGYTF
v_call: TRBV5-4
j_call: TRBJ1-2

cdr3_aa: CASSSETGYSSYNEQFF
v_call: TRBV11-3
j_call: TRBJ2-1

cdr3_aa: CASSSVNTEAFF
v_call: TRBV28
j_call: TRBJ1-1

cdr3_aa: CAWAPDRGTEKLFF
v_call: TRBV30
j_call: TRBJ1-4

cdr3_aa: CASSYVSQGLNTEAFF
v_call: TRBV6-6
j_call: TRBJ1-1

cdr3_aa: CASSIRNTIYF
v_call: TRBV19
j_call: TRBJ1-3

cdr3_aa: CASSTPGISYEQYF
v_call: TRBV6-1
j_call: TRBJ2-7

cdr3_aa: CAWSASEETQYF
v_call: TRBV30
j_call: TRBJ2-5

cdr3_aa: CASRLGQRNTEAFF
v_call: TRBV6-5
j_call: TRBJ1-1

cdr3_aa: CASSRQGSSYEQYF
v_call: TRBV6-5
j_call: TRBJ2-7